This T cell receptor (beta chain) was identified during a study of T cells in Graves' hyperthyroidism and ophthalmopathy. Overall study context: The initial diagnosis was the point when peripheral blood was collected, ahead of any treatment.

RNA transcripts yielded amplified TCR beta CDR3 regions. Initially, a first-round RT-PCR of the TCR CDR3 employed the HTBI primer set. TCRdb independently ran MiXCR on the multiplex PCR reads; one entry per CDR3 protein. The sample includes around 620,000 distinct CDR3 sequences, around 15% seen only once; the top ten take around 3.9%. This clonotype has just a few counts. Across 18 months, stable Graves' hyperthyroidism was marked by no progression to ophthalmopathy. This sample holds PBMCs from around 9.9 ml fresh peripheral blood. Germline V CDR1 and CDR2: MNHEY, SVGEGT. This CDR3 spans 15 amino acids. V lost 7 bases and J 5 bases, leaving 18 bases between the germline ends.

V is TRBV6-2 or TRBV6-3 and J is TRBJ1-5; D is perhaps TRBD1 (5 bases). The receptor's source is a woman between 25 and 40 years old with Graves' hyperthyroidism. Sequenced material: blood. CDR3 sequence reads: CASKRTPAGYQPQHF. The DNA for the CDR3 is TGTGCCAGCAAACGGACACCGGCTGGGTATCAGCCCCAGCATTTT.